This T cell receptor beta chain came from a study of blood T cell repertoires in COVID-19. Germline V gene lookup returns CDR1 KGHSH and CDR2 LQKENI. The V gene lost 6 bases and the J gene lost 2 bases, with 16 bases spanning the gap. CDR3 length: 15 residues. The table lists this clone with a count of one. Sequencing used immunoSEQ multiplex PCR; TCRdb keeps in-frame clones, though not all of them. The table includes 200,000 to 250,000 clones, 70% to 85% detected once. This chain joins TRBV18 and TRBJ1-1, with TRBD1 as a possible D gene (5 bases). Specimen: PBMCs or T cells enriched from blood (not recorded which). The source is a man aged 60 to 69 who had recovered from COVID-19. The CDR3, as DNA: TGTGCCAGCTCCACGGGGAGGCAGGGTAACACTGAAGCTTTCTTT. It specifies CASSTGRQGNTEAFF. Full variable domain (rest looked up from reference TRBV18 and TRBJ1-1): NAGVMQNPRHLVRRRGQEARLRCSPMKGHSHVYWYRQLPEEGLKFMVYLQKENIIDESGMPKERFSAEFPKEGPSILRIQQVVRGDSAAYFCASSTGRQGNTEAFFGQGTRLTVV.